The clone carrying this TCR beta chain was seen repeatedly, ten times or more. Its antigen remains unidentified. The data are from a study of T-cell memory formation after mild COVID-19. General study points: A second wave expanding day 15 to 37 was CD4+-biased; contracting clones were balanced.

The CDR3 is made up of 16 amino acids. Losses at the gene ends were 6 bases for V and 6 bases for J; bases not matched to a gene: 14. Germline CDR1 and CDR2: SGHRS and YFSETQ. TCRdb reprocessed the 5' RACE reads via MiXCR and lists one record per CDR3 protein. The data show roughly 50,000 distinct CDR3 sequences, 9% to 15% seen once. This sequence was found in a man between 18 and 35 years old who had mild COVID-19 (a few samples of this study predate the infection). Cell type and time point are not known. V is TRBV5-1 and J is TRBJ2-2; 7 bases match TRBD2. Material for sequencing was PBMCs or a T cell subset sorted from them (not recorded which). CDR3 sequence reads: CASTVASGLFAGELFF. CDR3 bases: TGCGCCAGCACGGTAGCTAGCGGCCTTTTCGCCGGGGAGCTGTTTTTT.